These T cell receptor beta chains were read from a single sample in a study of Graves' ophthalmopathy and Graves' hyperthyroidism. TCRdb reprocessed the multiplex PCR reads via MiXCR and lists one record per CDR3 protein. Of 300,000 to 350,000 distinct CDR3 sequences in the sample, about a sixth are singletons; the top ten hold roughly 12%. Specimen: peripheral blood. These receptors came from an adult man with Graves' ophthalmopathy. Both conserved end residues are part of each CDR3. The order of the fields is D gene, clone size, CDR3 length, V gene, J gene, CDR3 protein, CDR3 DNA. D genes are given only for firm matches. Not all rows give a size; the values are once, few, many and, for expanded clones, a class.

D: TRBD1
size: once
length: 15
V: TRBV6-1
J: TRBJ1-6
CDR3: CASRKLATGPSPLHF
DNA: TGTGCCAGCAGAAAGCTAGCGACAGGGCCTTCACCCCTCCACTTT

D: .
size: many
length: 13
V: TRBV7-9
J: TRBJ1-2
CDR3: CASSPGSYYGYTF
DNA: TGTGCCAGCAGCCCAGGGTCTTACTATGGCTACACCTTC

D: .
size: many
length: 12
V: TRBV7-3
J: TRBJ2-5
CDR3: CASSKNQETQYF
DNA: TGTGCCAGCAGCAAAAACCAAGAGACCCAGTACTTC

D: .
size: many
length: 12
V: TRBV2
J: TRBJ1-1
CDR3: CATQTPSTEAFF
DNA: TGTGCCACTCAGACCCCCAGCACTGAAGCTTTCTTT

D: .
size: many
length: 14
V: TRBV30
J: TRBJ1-2
CDR3: CAWSVGSANYGYTF
DNA: TGTGCCTGGAGTGTAGGCTCAGCTAACTATGGCTACACCTTC

D: TRBD1
size: many
length: 20
V: TRBV12-3/TRBV12-4
J: TRBJ1-5
CDR3: CASSLAPHFRQGRSNQPQHF
DNA: TGTGCCAGCAGTTTAGCGCCTCACTTCCGACAGGGTCGGAGCAATCAGCCCCAGCATTTT

D: .
size: many
length: 14
V: TRBV20-1
J: TRBJ2-5
CDR3: CSATSSTVGETQYF
DNA: TGCAGTGCTACGTCCTCGACAGTAGGGGAGACCCAGTACTTC

D: .
size: many
length: 13
V: TRBV18
J: TRBJ2-7
CDR3: CASSQPTEHEQYF
DNA: TGTGCCAGCTCACAACCGACTGAACACGAGCAGTACTTC

D: .
size: many
length: 15
V: TRBV7-2
J: TRBJ2-4
CDR3: CASSLSFPTSNIQYF
DNA: TGTGCCAGCAGCTTGAGTTTCCCTACTTCAAACATTCAGTACTTC

D: TRBD1
size: many
length: 19
V: TRBV9
J: TRBJ1-5
CDR3: CASSAVPGQIYHSNQPQHF
DNA: TGTGCCAGCAGCGCCGTCCCGGGACAGATTTATCATAGCAATCAGCCCCAGCATTTT

D: .
size: many
length: 14
V: TRBV28
J: TRBJ1-2
CDR3: CASNDSPHTPGYTF
DNA: TGTGCCAGCAACGACAGCCCCCATACACCTGGCTACACCTTC

D: .
size: many
length: 16
V: TRBV6-5
J: TRBJ1-1
CDR3: CASSYSRGELRFEAFF
DNA: TGTGCCAGCAGTTACTCGCGGGGCGAGCTGAGGTTTGAAGCTTTCTTT

D: .
size: many
length: 13
V: TRBV20-1
J: TRBJ1-1
CDR3: CSVPLGANAEAFF
DNA: TGCAGTGTTCCGCTAGGGGCGAACGCTGAAGCTTTCTTT

D: .
size: many
length: 15
V: TRBV4-1
J: TRBJ1-2
CDR3: CASSQGPGKGYGYTF
DNA: TGCGCCAGCAGCCAAGGCCCAGGGAAGGGGTATGGCTACACCTTC

D: .
size: .
length: 14
V: TRBV6-5
J: TRBJ1-1
CDR3: CASSYSTELPEAFF
DNA: TGTGCCAGCAGTTACAGTACGGAGCTGCCTGAAGCTTTCTTT

D: .
size: many
length: 13
V: TRBV28
J: TRBJ1-2
CDR3: CASRGQINYGYTF
DNA: TGTGCCAGCAGAGGACAGATTAACTATGGCTACACCTTC

D: TRBD2
size: .
length: 18
V: TRBV7-3
J: TRBJ2-5
CDR3: CASSLRGLAGGLQETQYF
DNA: TGTGCCAGCAGCTTAAGGGGACTAGCGGGGGGACTACAAGAGACCCAGTACTTC